These 9 T cell receptor beta chains came from one sample sequenced in a study of shared clonotypes between healthy human individuals. Naive CD8 cells comprised CD45RO-negative, CCR7-positively selected cells, excluding terminally differentiated effector memory CD45RA+ cells. The table came from immunoSEQ multiplex PCR; TCRdb's copy has only in-frame clones and leaves some out. Of around 1,900,000 clones listed, over 85% are singletons. Source material: naive CD8+ T cells from PBMCs. These receptors all stem from a man between 18 and 35 years old in good health. Some clones in this sample may be carry-over from other donors' samples.

The V gene is TRBV7-8, the J gene TRBJ1-5, with 8 positions matching TRBD1. After removal of 4 bases from V and 5 bases from J, the junction contained 7 bases not matched to a gene. The V gene's germline CDR1 is SGHVS and CDR2 FQNEAQ. The CDR3 covers 15 residues. Written as DNA, the CDR3 is TGTGCCAGCAGCTACGGGACAGGAGGCCATCAGCCCCAGCATTTT. Its protein is CASSYGTGGHQPQHF.

The chain's CDR3 is CASTLTPGLPNTEAFF. In DNA form, the CDR3 reads TGTGCCAGCACCCTGACTCCGGGGCTGCCGAACACTGAAGCTTTCTTT. The genes are TRBV7-3 and TRBJ1-1; tentative D call: TRBD1 (5 bases). This CDR3 is 16 amino acids long. V lost 7 bases and J 1 base, leaving 19 bases between the germline ends. The germline gives CDR1 SGHTA, CDR2 FQGTGA.

The chain recombines TRBV6-6 with TRBJ1-2; D not certain. V dropped 3 bases and J dropped 2 bases, with 7 bases sitting between them. Per the germline V gene, CDR1 is MNHNY and CDR2 is SVGAGI (reference sequence). The CDR3 consists of 13 residues. CDR3 sequence (DNA): TGTGCCAGCAGTTATGAGTCGAACTATGGCTACACCTTC. Protein sequence: CASSYESNYGYTF.

This chain joins TRBV14 and TRBJ2-1; D tentatively fits TRBD1 or TRBD2 (5 bases each). This CDR3 has 16 amino acids. CDR1 SGHDN and CDR2 FVKESK come from the germline V gene. V lost 4 bases and J lost 0, with 13 bases in between. CDR3 loop: CASSPSWGSSYNEQFF. The CDR3 nucleotides are TGTGCCAGCAGCCCAAGTTGGGGGAGCTCCTACAATGAGCAGTTCTTC.

The gene calls are TRBV10-3 and TRBJ2-5, with D perhaps matching TRBD1 (6 bases). The DNA end is a closer match to TRBJ2-7, so the J assignment may be wrong. The CDR3 has 17 residues. Germline V gene sequence: CDR1 ENHRY, CDR2 SYGVKD. The CDR3 sequence: CAISEPSAGQKSNEQYF. CDR3 bases: TGTGCCATCAGTGAGCCCTCAGCCGGACAGAAGAGCAACGAGCAGTACTTC.

The rearrangement joins TRBV6-1 to TRBJ1-5, with TRBD1 matching 7 bases. Germline V CDR1 and CDR2: MNHNS, SASEGT. The ends lost 8 bases at V and 0 bases at J; junction bases unmatched: 7. The CDR3 has 15 amino acids. CDR3 amino acids: CASGTAFYSNQPQHF. CDR3 in DNA: TGTGCCAGCGGGACAGCATTTTATAGCAATCAGCCCCAGCATTTT.

The chain combines TRBV27 with TRBJ1-2; D remains ambiguous. The CDR3 contains 15 residues. Between the trimmed V and J ends, which lost 1 base and 4 bases, there was a span of 13 bases. The germline CDR1 and CDR2 sequences are MNHEY and SMNVEV (reference sequence). The CDR3, as DNA: TGTGCCAGCAGTTTATTCCGGGCTGCGGTCTATGGCTACACCTTC. Its protein is CASSLFRAAVYGYTF.

The V gene is TRBV5-1, the J gene TRBJ2-2, with 12 bases aligning to TRBD1. V dropped 4 bases and J dropped 5; count of bases not matched to a gene: 3. Per the germline V gene, CDR1 is SGHRS and CDR2 is YFSETQ. The CDR3 has 15 amino acids. Here the CDR3 reads CASSAGQGATGELFF. The DNA for the CDR3 is TGCGCCAGCAGCGCGGGACAGGGGGCGACCGGGGAGCTGTTTTTT.

The rearrangement uses TRBV14 and TRBJ2-2; D remains ambiguous. V was trimmed by 4 bases and J by 6 bases, leaving 18 bases between them. The CDR3 has 16 residues. Germline V gene sequence: CDR1 SGHDN, CDR2 FVKESK. CDR3 in amino acids: CASSLGPGPISGELFF. The CDR3 nucleotides are TGTGCCAGCAGCCTAGGTCCGGGCCCTATTTCCGGGGAGCTGTTTTTT.